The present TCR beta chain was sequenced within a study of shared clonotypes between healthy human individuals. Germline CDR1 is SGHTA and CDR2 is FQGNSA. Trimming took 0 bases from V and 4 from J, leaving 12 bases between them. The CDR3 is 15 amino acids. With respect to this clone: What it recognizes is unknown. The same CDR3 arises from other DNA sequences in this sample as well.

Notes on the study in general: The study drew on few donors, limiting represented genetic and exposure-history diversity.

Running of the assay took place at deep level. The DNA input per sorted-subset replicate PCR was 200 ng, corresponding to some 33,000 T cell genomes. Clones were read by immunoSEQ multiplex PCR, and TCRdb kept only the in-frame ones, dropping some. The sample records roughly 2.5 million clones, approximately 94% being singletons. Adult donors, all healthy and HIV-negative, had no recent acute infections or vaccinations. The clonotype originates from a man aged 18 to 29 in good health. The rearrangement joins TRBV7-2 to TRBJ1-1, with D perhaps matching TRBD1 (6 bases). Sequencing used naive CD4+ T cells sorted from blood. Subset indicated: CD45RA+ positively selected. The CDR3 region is CASSLAAGVGTEAFF. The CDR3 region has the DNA TGTGCCAGCAGCTTAGCGGCAGGGGTGGGCACTGAAGCTTTCTTT. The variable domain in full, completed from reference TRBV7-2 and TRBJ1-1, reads GAGVSQSPSNKVTEKGKDVELRCDPISGHTALYWYRQSLGQGLEFLIYFQGNSAPDKSGLPSDRFSAERTGGSVSTLTIQRTQQEDSAVYLCASSLAAGVGTEAFFGQGTRLTVV.